The clone carrying this T cell receptor beta chain was observed many times. Its matching antigen is unknown. PBMCs numbering at least 6.5 million were isolated per sample. Unmatched junction bases numbered 5, after V lost 6 bases and J lost 6 bases. CDR1 is DFQATT, CDR2 SNEGSKA, per germline (reference sequence). This CDR3 region has 12 residues. Primed by a sample-barcoded 5' primer and a J-beta primer mix, a second PCR proceeded for 7 to 11 cycles. TCRdb ran MiXCR on the 5' RACE reads and lists one entry per CDR3 protein. This sample carries roughly 800,000 distinct CDR3 sequences, roughly 64% of them seen once, and the ten largest clones take around 22%. These data come from a study of blood T cells in healthy people across ages. Study-level information: Per two T cells, template switching captured roughly one barcoded beta molecule.

Study-wide points: Unknown CMV status may confound age-related changes in expanded clones.

The chain has TRBV20-1 and TRBJ2-1, with TRBD1 matching over 7 bases. Sequencing input: blood. The sequence derives from a man aged 25-40 years in good health. The CDR3 nucleotides are TGCAGTGCCTCTACAGGGGTCAATGAGCAGTTCTTC. It specifies CSASTGVNEQFF.